This TCR beta chain comes out of a study of identical twins. Study-wide points: Models predicted less out-of-frame TCR alpha sharing in monozygotic twins than was found. Beta out-of-frame twin sharing showed a weaker excess.

Between the trimmed V and J ends, which lost 6 bases and 1 base, there was a span of 12 bases. The CDR3 runs 14 residues. TCRdb re-called the 5' RACE reads through MiXCR, storing one row per CDR3 protein. The data show more than 250,000 distinct CDR3 sequences, with 8% to 9% seen just once and approximately 2% held by the top ten. The sample holds many counts of this clonotype. Its antigen is as yet unknown. The data were also submitted as part of a second study, on yellow fever vaccine responses in identical twins.

The chain carries TRBV12-3 or TRBV12-4 and TRBJ1-1, with D possibly matching TRBD1 (6 bases). The clonotype comes from a woman between 18 and 29 years old in good health. The specimen was memory (CD45RO+) T cells sorted from blood. CDR3: CASSRGQPNTEAFF. CDR3 coding DNA: TGTGCCAGCAGCCGCGGACAGCCGAACACTGAAGCTTTCTTT.